What follows describes a single T cell receptor beta chain. Germline lookup yields CDR1 DFQATT and CDR2 SNEGSKA (reference sequence). Trimming took 6 bases from V and 2 from J, leaving 16 bases between them. CDR3 length equals 14 residues. Healthy Caucasian individuals from Russia aged about 6 to 100 served as donors. PBMCs numbering at least 6 million were isolated per sample. The data originate from a study of blood T cells in healthy people across ages. Then a second PCR, running about 6 to 12 cycles, was carried out with a sample-barcoded 5' primer and a J-beta primer mix. TCRdb fed the 5' RACE reads into MiXCR, producing one record per CDR3 protein. The table has 1,500,000 or so distinct CDR3 sequences, 40% to 45% seen once.

Material for sequencing was blood. This TCR was recovered from a woman in her late teens or twenties in good health. The rearrangement uses TRBV20-1 and TRBJ1-2; D might be TRBD1 (5 bases). The CDR3 is CSATRQNTNYGYTF. In DNA, the CDR3 is TGCAGTGCAACCCGACAGAATACGAACTATGGCTACACCTTC.